This TCR beta chain was recorded in a study of beta chain features in type 1 diabetes. The study's findings and limits: Type 1 diabetes patients showed a moderate but significant shortening of TCRB CDR3s in all four CD4+ subsets.

Looked up from germline, CDR1 is SGHRS and CDR2 is YFSETQ. V lost 1 base and J 6 bases, leaving 10 bases between the germline ends. This CDR3 spans 14 amino acids. This clone was seen more than once but under ten times. Its specificity is unknown. CD4+ naive, central memory, regulatory and stem cell-like memory subsets were isolated by sorting on CD45RO/CCR7/CD25/CD127/CD95/CD27. Purity exceeding 95% was reached by all sorted populations. TCRB transcripts that were expressed got sequenced, as all of the isolated RNA had been reverse transcribed. The study sequenced naive, central memory and regulatory T cell samples to an average of about 3.8 million reads. Method: immunoSEQ multiplex PCR; TCRdb's copy keeps in-frame clones and lacks some. This table holds 150,000 to 200,000 clones, roughly 9% found once.

The source of this sequence is a woman in her twenties or thirties with type 1 diabetes. The source material was central memory CD4+ T cells from blood. This chain connects TRBV5-1 to TRBJ2-2; no reliable D call. CDR3 residues: CASSLRFDSGELFF. In DNA form, the CDR3 reads TGCGCCAGCAGCTTGAGATTTGACTCCGGGGAGCTGTTTTTT.